These 24 T cell receptor beta chains were all obtained from the same sample, sequenced in a study of blood T cell repertoires in COVID-19. The table came from immunoSEQ multiplex PCR; TCRdb's copy has only in-frame clones and leaves some out. The data show 200,000 to 250,000 clones, roughly 80% seen once. The specimen sequenced was peripheral blood. The source is a woman aged 80 or older with COVID-19, enrolled during active disease.

This rearrangement joins TRBV3-1 (or the pseudogene TRBV3-2) to TRBJ1-6; tentatively, D is TRBD1 (6 bases). The V end lost 6 bases, the J end lost 7 bases, and 13 bases lay between the germline ends. The germline CDR1 and CDR2 sequences are LGHDT and YNNKEL (reference sequence). There are 14 residues in the CDR3. The CDR3 bases are TGTGCCAGCAGTATACAGGGTCGAAATTCACCCCTCCACTTT. This translates into CASSIQGRNSPLHF.

This sequence joins TRBV5-4 and TRBJ2-3; a weak D match, TRBD2 (5 bases). Trimming shortened V by 0 bases and J by 4 bases, and 12 bases separated the two germline ends. The CDR3 spans 15 residues. Germline V gene data show CDR1 as SGHNT and CDR2 as YYREEE (reference sequence). CDR3 sequence: CASSLAGVSADTQYF. As DNA, the CDR3 is TGTGCCAGCAGCTTGGCCGGGGTTTCGGCAGATACGCAGTATTTT.

The V and J genes are TRBV3-1 (or the pseudogene TRBV3-2) and TRBJ1-2; 10 bases map to TRBD1. Germline V lookup: CDR1 LGHDT, CDR2 YNNKEL (reference sequence). V dropped 4 bases and J dropped 2; count of bases not matched to a gene: 7. This CDR3 spans 16 amino acids. The CDR3 DNA is TGTGCCAGCAGCCTTGACCCGGGACAGGGGAACTATGGCTACACCTTC. Protein: CASSLDPGQGNYGYTF.

The chain is built from TRBV2 and TRBJ1-5; D is unresolved. The length of the CDR3 is 14 residues. Trimming cost V 6 bases and J 1 base, with 10 bases left between them. The V gene's germline CDR1 is SNHLY and CDR2 FYNNEI. DNA of the CDR3: TGTGCCAGCAGCCTAGACTGGAGCAATCAGCCCCAGCATTTT. It specifies CASSLDWSNQPQHF. Using reference TRBV2 and TRBJ1-5 for the parts outside the CDR3, the full variable domain is EPEVTQTPSHQVTQMGQEVILRCVPISNHLYFYWYRQILGQKVEFLVSFYNNEISEKSEIFDDQFSVERPDGSNFTLKIRSTKLEDSAMYFCASSLDWSNQPQHFGDGTRLSIL.

This chain links TRBV5-4 with TRBJ2-1; D is possibly TRBD1 (6 bases). Trimming shortened V by 2 bases and J by 5 bases, and 14 bases separated the two germline ends. Looked up from germline, CDR1 is SGHNT and CDR2 is YYREEE (reference sequence). There are 15 residues in the CDR3. The CDR3 reads CASSLQGTFNNEQFF. In DNA, the CDR3 is TGTGCCAGCAGCTTACAGGGAACCTTCAACAATGAGCAGTTCTTC.

The chain has TRBV28 and TRBJ1-5; D might be TRBD1 (5 bases). Germline V CDR1 and CDR2: MDHEN, SYDVKM. There are 13 residues in the CDR3. V was clipped by 8 bases and J by 7 bases, with 15 bases between them. Written as DNA, the CDR3 is TGTGCCAGCGTGAAGGGGAATGGACAGCCCCAGCATTTT. This translates into CASVKGNGQPQHF.

The chain combines TRBV2 with TRBJ2-3, with TRBD2 matching over 13 bases. V shed 6 bases, J shed 3 bases, and the junction held 3 bases outside the gene matches. The CDR3 has 15 amino acids. CDR1 and CDR2 from the germline V gene are SNHLY and FYNNEI. The CDR3 here is CASRVGLAGTDTQYF. CDR3 bases: TGTGCCAGCAGAGTGGGACTAGCGGGGACAGATACGCAGTATTTT.

This chain connects TRBV5-4 to TRBJ2-3, with D possibly being TRBD1 (6 bases). CDR3 size: 15 residues. V gave up 3 bases and J gave up 2 bases, with 13 bases separating them. Germline V CDR1 and CDR2: SGHNT, YYREEE (reference sequence). Written as DNA, the CDR3 is TGTGCCAGCAGCTCCGGACAGCCTTACACAGATACGCAGTATTTT. Protein sequence: CASSSGQPYTDTQYF.

This chain uses TRBV5-5 with TRBJ2-7, with a possible D match to TRBD1 (6 bases). This CDR3 spans 14 amino acids. Germline CDR1 SGHKS, CDR2 YYEKEE (reference sequence). The V and J ends lost 7 bases and 4 bases respectively, with 18 bases between them. The chain's CDR3 is CASGRLQGKYEQYF. CDR3 DNA sequence: TGTGCCAGCGGCCGTCTTCAGGGGAAATACGAGCAGTACTTC.

The count of this clone is one. The rearrangement links TRBV5-6 to TRBJ1-5, with 7 bases that match TRBD1. Germline V gives CDR1 SGHDT, CDR2 YYEEEE. This CDR3 comprises 15 residues. The V gene end was trimmed by 4 bases and the J gene end by 0 bases; junction bases not matched to a gene: 4. The CDR3 DNA follows: TGTGCCAGCAGCCGCACAGGGGATAGCAATCAGCCCCAGCATTTT. Translated: CASSRTGDSNQPQHF. Drawing the rest from reference TRBV5-6 and TRBJ1-5, the complete variable domain is DAGVTQSPTHLIKTRGQQVTLRCSPKSGHDTVSWYQQALGQGPQFIFQYYEEEERQRGNFPDRFSGHQFPNYSSELNVNALLLGDSALYLCASSRTGDSNQPQHFGDGTRLSIL.

This clone was seen more than once but under ten times. The CDR3: CASSVGGTVKETQYF. The CDR3 nucleotides are TGTGCCAGCAGCGTAGGTGGGACAGTTAAAGAGACCCAGTACTTC. The chain employs TRBV9 and TRBJ2-5; 7 bases align to TRBD1. V gave up 0 bases and J gave up 3 bases; unmatched junction bases: 5. The CDR3 has 15 residues. The germline gives CDR1 SGDLS, CDR2 YYNGEE.

This chain links TRBV16 with TRBJ1-6, with TRBD1 as a possible D gene (6 bases). The ends were cut back, 3 bases at V and 15 bases at J, with 18 bases in the middle. The V gene's germline CDR1 is KGHSY and CDR2 FQNENV. CDR3 length: 14 amino acids. Written as DNA, the CDR3 is TGTGCCAGCAGCCACGAGGCCGGGGGGCAAGTCCTCCACTTT. It translates to CASSHEAGGQVLHF.

The gene calls are TRBV18 and TRBJ1-1, with D possibly TRBD1 on 6 matching bases. CDR3 length: 13 amino acids. CDR1 KGHSH and CDR2 LQKENI come from the germline V gene. Trimming shortened V by 6 bases and J by 3 bases, and 11 bases separated the two germline ends. CDR3 DNA: TGTGCCAGCTCTCCGCAGGGGTACACTGAAGCTTTCTTT. It codes for CASSPQGYTEAFF.

The chain employs TRBV9 and TRBJ1-1; tentative D call: TRBD1 (5 bases). Trimming cost V 2 bases and J 4 bases, with 9 bases left between them. The CDR3 runs 13 residues. Per germline, CDR1 SGDLS and CDR2 YYNGEE. The CDR3 coding sequence is TGTGCCAGCAGCGTCCAGGGTAGCACTGAAGCTTTCTTT. It translates to CASSVQGSTEAFF.

In this sample, this clone turned up once. The chain joins TRBV7-9 to TRBJ1-1; no clear D. The V end lost 0 bases, the J end lost 4 bases, and 12 bases lay between the germline ends. The CDR3 consists of 15 residues. Looked up from germline, CDR1 is SEHNR and CDR2 is FQNEAQ (reference sequence). Here the CDR3 DNA reads TGTGCCAGCAGCTTAGCGGCCGGGTTTGGCACTGAAGCTTTCTTT. Translating gives CASSLAAGFGTEAFF.

This clone was seen a handful of times. V and J are TRBV29-1 and TRBJ1-3, with D perhaps matching TRBD1 (5 bases). From germline, CDR1 is SQVTM and CDR2 ANQGSEA. The CDR3 covers 14 residues. Trimming removed 4 bases at V and 4 bases at J, with 14 bases between. The CDR3 coding sequence is TGCAGCGTTGGCGGGGGGGAGAGAGGAAACACCATATATTTT. The encoded protein is CSVGGGERGNTIYF.

The genes are TRBV12-5 and TRBJ2-5; D uncertain. Germline lookup yields CDR1 LGHNT and CDR2 FRNRAP. The CDR3 has 11 residues. Trimming shortened V by 3 bases and J by 5 bases, and 4 bases separated the two germline ends. The CDR3 is CASGLRETQYF. The CDR3 DNA follows: TGTGCTAGTGGTTTACGGGAGACCCAGTACTTC.

The chain has TRBV10-3 and TRBJ2-1, with 7 bases matching TRBD2. CDR3 length equals 14 residues. CDR1 is ENHRY, CDR2 SYGVKD, per germline. Unmatched junction bases numbered 7, after V lost 4 bases and J lost 7 bases. The CDR3 reads CAISVGGSKNEQFF. The CDR3 coding sequence is TGTGCCATCAGTGTTGGCGGGAGTAAGAATGAGCAGTTCTTC.

The V gene is TRBV4-1, the J gene TRBJ2-3; D perhaps matches TRBD2 (6 bases). Germline V gene data show CDR1 as MGHRA and CDR2 as YSYEKL. The CDR3 runs to 17 residues. Trimming cost V 4 bases and J 4 bases, with 21 bases left between them. This CDR3 is CASSPDLAGLLADTQYF. CDR3 coding DNA: TGCGCCAGCAGCCCGGACCTCGCGGGGTTATTGGCAGATACGCAGTATTTT.

The chain carries TRBV5-1 and TRBJ2-1; weak D call: TRBD2 (6 bases). CDR1 is SGHRS, CDR2 YFSETQ, per germline. CDR3 length: 16 residues. V shed 3 bases and J shed 10 bases, with 23 bases lying between them. The CDR3 DNA follows: TGCGCCAGCAGCTGGGGACTCGTTCTGATCTACAGGGAGCAGTTCTTC. It specifies CASSWGLVLIYREQFF.

Only one count was recorded for this clone. This chain connects TRBV7-4 to TRBJ2-3; 8 bases map to TRBD1. The CDR3 extends over 15 amino acids. V lost 3 bases to trimming and J lost 4 bases; unmatched junction nucleotides: 6. In germline, CDR1 is SGHVT, CDR2 SQSDAQ. This chain's CDR3 is CASSLRDRGADTQYF. The CDR3 region has the DNA TGTGCCAGCAGCTTGCGAGACAGGGGAGCAGATACGCAGTATTTT.

The chain carries TRBV5-4 and TRBJ2-3; 7 nucleotides match TRBD2. J was trimmed by 0 bases and V by 4 bases; bases with no gene match: 2. This CDR3 has 14 amino acids. The V gene's germline CDR1 is SGHNT and CDR2 YYREEE (reference sequence). DNA of the CDR3: TGTGCCAGCAGCACCGGGGGGAGCACAGATACGCAGTATTTT. Its protein product is CASSTGGSTDTQYF. Complete variable domain (other parts from reference TRBV5-4 and TRBJ2-3): ETGVTQSPTHLIKTRGQQVTLRCSSQSGHNTVSWYQQALGQGPQFIFQYYREEENGRGNFPPRFSGLQFPNYSSELNVNALELDDSALYLCASSTGGSTDTQYFGPGTRLTVL.

This clone has only a few counts. The DNA for the CDR3 is TGTGCCATCAGTGACCGCCACGAGGGTCAGTTCTTC. Amino acid sequence: CAISDRHEGQFF. The V call is TRBV10-3, the J call TRBJ2-1, with a tentative D call TRBD2 (5 bases). Trimming shortened V by 3 bases and J by 13 bases, and 13 bases separated the two germline ends. This CDR3 contains 12 residues. Germline assignment: CDR1 ENHRY and CDR2 SYGVKD.

Details on this clone: In the same sample, other DNA sequences code for this CDR3. This chain links TRBV5-1 with TRBJ1-1, with 8 bases identical to TRBD1. Germline V gene data show CDR1 as SGHRS and CDR2 as YFSETQ. The CDR3 extends over 15 amino acids. The J segment lost 1 base and the V segment lost 7 bases, leaving 9 bases of the junction unmatched. DNA of the CDR3: TGCGCCAGCTCGACCCAGGGGGCCGGGAACACTGAAGCTTTCTTT. Amino acid sequence: CASSTQGAGNTEAFF.